This TCR beta chain was captured by sequencing in a study of T cell repertoires in ileal Crohn's disease (dated by TCRdb to between 2019 and 2020). With regard to the full study: Median disease duration was approximately 8 years, and under 40% of patients were identified as active smokers at the time of surgery. TCR repertoire analysis was performed in a few dozen Crohn's disease patients drawn from a prospective multicentre cohort. Neoterminal ileum biopsies obtained at postoperative colonoscopy were designated as M6 samples. The study ran alongside a multicentre cohort designed to identify predictors of early endoscopic recurrence after ileocolonic resection. About half of the patients received postoperative therapy: around ten received thiopurines and around 19 received anti-TNF agents. A total of some 170 mucosal samples from around 57 patients were sequenced, collected from several sites on the surgical specimen as well as at postoperative endoscopy. Surgery was performed for a complication in all patients, with stricturing disease in roughly 61% and penetrating disease in approximately 40%. Endoscopic postoperative recurrence was defined as a Rutgeerts score above i0.

This clone was found a few times. It has no known antigen specificity. Base qualities are not recorded, but no much larger clone differs from it by a single base. For commercial TCRB immunosequencing, around 500 nanograms of biopsy DNA were submitted for each sample. Adaptive Biotechnology amplified CDR3 regions from genomic DNA with a two-step multiplex PCR that controlled for amplification bias. Primers for every V and J gene segment were used in the first PCR, and barcodes and Illumina adapters were added in the second PCR. CDR3 libraries were sequenced using an Illumina instrument. As for the authors' bioinformatics: Vendor-provided pipelines were combined with custom analysis of raw data in R/Bioconductor under R version 3.3.0. Clonality, which ranges from 0 to 1, was calculated as the inverse of the normalised Shannon entropy across all productive clones. High-frequency clones were defined as the repertoire share of the top 100 clones, retaining only clones passing a 95% confidence test. The Simpson index measured repertoire diversity, and the Morisita-Horn index measured overlap between samples. TCRdb stores this immuneACCESS table with in-frame sequences only. Part of the clones is absent; in the studies checked, under half of the shortfall reflects unresolved V genes, and no reason is known for the rest. The V and J calls and clone size come from that table; D and trimming were worked out from the DNA. The sample table shows roughly 16,000 clones, and more than 65% are seen once. Jointly, the top ten make up about 4% of the sample.

What this sample's time point label stands for: neoterminal ileum biopsy at postoperative endoscopy, about 6 months after surgery. Adults with ileal or ileocolonic Crohn's disease for whom ileocolonic resection was indicated were considered eligible. Before DNA extraction, whole ileal mucosal biopsies were kept frozen at -80 degrees C. Genomic DNA was extracted from frozen whole biopsies using a TRizol-based method and was quantified with a NanoDrop 2000 spectrophotometer. Summary of the overall study and its limitations: Compared with non-smokers, patients who were active smokers at surgery showed a significantly higher proportion of clonal expansions (25.9% vs 17.9%, p=0.02). Endoscopic recurrence was found to be associated with higher high-frequency clone percentages at surgery, and recurrence was observed in all patients with clonality above 26.8% (18/57). Postoperative endoscopy was performed at varying times within the first year after surgery, with a median delay of roughly 6.4 months. Only a subgroup of patients, of unstated size, had their mucosal CD4 and CD8 T cells sorted and sequenced. Compared with CD4 T cells, sorted CD8 T cells contained more high-frequency clones, which suggests that the mucosal expansions were mostly CD8.

Per the germline V gene, SGHTA is the CDR1 and FQGTGA is the CDR2. The CDR3 sequence holds 13 residues, the cysteine and phenylalanine included. The retained sequence is limited to the CDR3, 39 bases, with the frame set at the first base. Trimming removed 4 bases from V and 3 bases from J, leaving 9 bases between the germline ends. In this chain, TRBV7-3 is recombined with TRBJ1-1; no confident D gene assignment can be made. Material: ileal tissue. The clonotype was recovered from an adult with Crohn's disease. This receptor carries the CDR3 CASSSSPDTEAFF. At the DNA level, the sequence is TGTGCCAGCAGCTCCTCCCCGGACACTGAAGCTTTCTTT.